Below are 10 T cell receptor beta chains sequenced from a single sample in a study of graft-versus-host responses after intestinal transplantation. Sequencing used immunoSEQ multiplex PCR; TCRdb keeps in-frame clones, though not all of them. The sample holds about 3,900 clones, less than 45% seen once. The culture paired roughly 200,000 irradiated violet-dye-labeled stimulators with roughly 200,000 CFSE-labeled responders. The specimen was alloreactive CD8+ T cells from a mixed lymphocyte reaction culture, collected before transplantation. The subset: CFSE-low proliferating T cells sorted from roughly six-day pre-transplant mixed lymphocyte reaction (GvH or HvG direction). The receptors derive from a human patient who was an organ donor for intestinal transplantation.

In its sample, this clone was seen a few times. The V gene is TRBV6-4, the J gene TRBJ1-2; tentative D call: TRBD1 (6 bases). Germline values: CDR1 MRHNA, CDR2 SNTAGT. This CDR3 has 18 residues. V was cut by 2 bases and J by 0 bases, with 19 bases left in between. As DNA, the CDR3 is TGTGCCAGCAGTGACCCCAAACTTCAGGGGCCCACTAACTATGGCTACACCTTC. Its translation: CASSDPKLQGPTNYGYTF.

The CDR3 spells CASTPIGRSSYNEQFF. In nucleotides, the CDR3 is TGTGCCAGTACCCCTATCGGCCGGAGCTCCTACAATGAGCAGTTCTTC. The chain combines TRBV19 with TRBJ2-1; D gene unclear. V was trimmed by 7 bases and J by 0 bases, leaving 16 bases between them. CDR3 length: 16 amino acids. Germline CDR1 is LNHDA and CDR2 is SQIVND (reference sequence).

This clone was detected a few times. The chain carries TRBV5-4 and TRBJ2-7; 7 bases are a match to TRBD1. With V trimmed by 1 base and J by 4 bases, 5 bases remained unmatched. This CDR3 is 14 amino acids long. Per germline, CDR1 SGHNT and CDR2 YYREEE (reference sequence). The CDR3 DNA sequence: TGTGCCAGCAGCTTGCGAGGGGGCGATTACGAGCAGTACTTC. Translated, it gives CASSLRGGDYEQYF.

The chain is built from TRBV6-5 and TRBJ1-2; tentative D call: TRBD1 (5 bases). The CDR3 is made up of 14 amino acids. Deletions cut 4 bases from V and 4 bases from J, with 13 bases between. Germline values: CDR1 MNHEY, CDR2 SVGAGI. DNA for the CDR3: TGTGCCAGCAGTTCCCTGGGGGAGGGCTATGGCTACACCTTC. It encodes CASSSLGEGYGYTF.

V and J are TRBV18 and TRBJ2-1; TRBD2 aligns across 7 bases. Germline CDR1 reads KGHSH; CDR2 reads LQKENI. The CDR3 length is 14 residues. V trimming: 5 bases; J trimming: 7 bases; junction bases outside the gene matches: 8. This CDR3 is CASSVVAGRNEQFF. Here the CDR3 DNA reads TGTGCCAGCTCAGTGGTAGCGGGTAGAAATGAGCAGTTCTTC.

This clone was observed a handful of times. The CDR3 loop is CASSLIWGGVMNTEAFF. As DNA, the CDR3 is TGTGCCAGCAGTTTAATTTGGGGGGGTGTCATGAACACTGAAGCTTTCTTT. V gene TRBV27 combines with J gene TRBJ1-1, with TRBD1 as a possible D gene (5 bases). This CDR3 spans 17 amino acids. Trimming took 2 bases from V and 0 from J, leaving 16 bases between them. Germline V gene sequence: CDR1 MNHEY, CDR2 SMNVEV (reference sequence).

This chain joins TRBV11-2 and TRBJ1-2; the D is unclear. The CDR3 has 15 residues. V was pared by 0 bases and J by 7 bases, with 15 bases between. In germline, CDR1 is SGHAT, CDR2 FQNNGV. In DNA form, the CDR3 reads TGTGCCAGCAGCTTAGATGCCAGAGAGGCGTCTGGCTACACCTTC. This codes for CASSLDAREASGYTF. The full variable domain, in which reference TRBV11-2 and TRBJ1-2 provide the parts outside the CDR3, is EAGVAQSPRYKIIEKRQSVAFWCNPISGHATLYWYQQILGQGPKLLIQFQNNGVVDDSQLPKDRFSAERLKGVDSTLKIQPAKLEDSAVYLCASSLDAREASGYTFGSGTRLTVV.

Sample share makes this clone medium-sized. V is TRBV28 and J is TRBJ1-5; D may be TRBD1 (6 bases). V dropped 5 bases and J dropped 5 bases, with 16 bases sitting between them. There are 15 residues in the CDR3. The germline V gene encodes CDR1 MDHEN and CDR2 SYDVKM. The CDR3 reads CASSPQGRGDQPQHF. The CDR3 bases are TGTGCCAGCAGTCCTCAGGGGCGAGGGGATCAGCCCCAGCATTTT.

The CDR3 loop is CASSGDYGNIQYF. For the CDR3, the DNA is TGTGCCAGTAGTGGGGACTACGGAAACATTCAGTACTTC. This rearrangement joins TRBV19 to TRBJ2-4, with 7 bases lining up with TRBD2. The V gene end was trimmed by 5 bases and the J gene end by 6 bases; junction bases not matched to a gene: 4. The CDR3 runs to 13 residues. The germline V gene has CDR1 LNHDA and CDR2 SQIVND (reference sequence).

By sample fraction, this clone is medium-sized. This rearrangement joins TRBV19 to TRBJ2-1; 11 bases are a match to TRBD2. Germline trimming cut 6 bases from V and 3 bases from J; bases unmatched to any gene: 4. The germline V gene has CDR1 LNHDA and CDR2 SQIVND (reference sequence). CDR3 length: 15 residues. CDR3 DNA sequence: TGTGCCAGTAGCGCCGGGACTAGCGGCTACAATGAGCAGTTCTTC. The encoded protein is CASSAGTSGYNEQFF.